Sequencing of this TCR beta chain was carried out in a study of cytomegalovirus exposure and HLA in healthy donors. Study results and caveats: Several top significant clusters appeared, in a later analysis, to be linked to common viral pathogens. Relative to the approximately 630-donor mean, N-insertions were reportedly fewer in an Asian-associated ancestry cluster in a later analysis. V- and J-gene trimming of TCR beta was linked (in a later analysis) to a missense DCLRE1C variant. Solely CMV serostatus was available to characterize immune exposure.

Comment on this clone: Its specificity is unknown.

Both 60 Vbeta primers and 13 Jbeta primers went into the PCR. Profiling relied on immunoSEQ multiplex PCR, and the TCRdb table lists in-frame clones only, not all of them. The sample data list more than 95,000 clones. The sequence was obtained from a man aged 40-49 years in good health and CMV-seronegative. Sequencing input: PBMCs.

The CDR3 DNA sequence: TGTGCCTGGACCTTGCTTGGAGTCGGAGACACCATATATTTT. It specifies CAWTLLGVGDTIYF. The rearrangement joins TRBV30 to TRBJ1-3; no reliable D call. The CDR3 loop spans 14 amino acids. Germline loops: CDR1 GTSNPN, CDR2 SVGIG (reference sequence). Trimming stripped 4 bases from V and 8 bases from J, with 18 bases between.